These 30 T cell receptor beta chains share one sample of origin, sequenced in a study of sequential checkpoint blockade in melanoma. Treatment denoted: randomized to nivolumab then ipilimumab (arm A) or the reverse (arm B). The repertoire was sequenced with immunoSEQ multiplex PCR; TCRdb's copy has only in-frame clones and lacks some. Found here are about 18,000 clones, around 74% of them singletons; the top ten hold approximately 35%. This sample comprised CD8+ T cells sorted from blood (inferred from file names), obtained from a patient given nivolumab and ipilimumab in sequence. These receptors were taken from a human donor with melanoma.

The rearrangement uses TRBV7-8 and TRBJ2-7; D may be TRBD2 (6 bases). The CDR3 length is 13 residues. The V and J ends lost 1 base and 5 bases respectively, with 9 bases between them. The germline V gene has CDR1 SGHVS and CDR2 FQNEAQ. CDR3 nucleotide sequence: TGTGCCAGCAGCTTAGGACTAGGCGACGAGCAGTACTTC. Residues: CASSLGLGDEQYF.

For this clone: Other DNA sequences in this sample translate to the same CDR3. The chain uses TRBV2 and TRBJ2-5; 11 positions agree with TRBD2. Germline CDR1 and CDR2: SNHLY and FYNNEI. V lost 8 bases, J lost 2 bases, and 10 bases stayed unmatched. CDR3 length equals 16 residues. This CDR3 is CASPGSGTSGQETQYF. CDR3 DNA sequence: TGTGCCAGCCCCGGCTCAGGGACTAGCGGACAAGAGACCCAGTACTTC.

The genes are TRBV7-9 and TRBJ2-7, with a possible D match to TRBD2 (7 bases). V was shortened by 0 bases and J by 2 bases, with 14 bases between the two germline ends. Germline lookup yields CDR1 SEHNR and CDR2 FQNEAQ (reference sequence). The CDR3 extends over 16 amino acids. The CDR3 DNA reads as TGTGCCAGCAGCTTAGCGCGGGGGCTGACGACCTACGAGCAGTACTTC. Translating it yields CASSLARGLTTYEQYF.

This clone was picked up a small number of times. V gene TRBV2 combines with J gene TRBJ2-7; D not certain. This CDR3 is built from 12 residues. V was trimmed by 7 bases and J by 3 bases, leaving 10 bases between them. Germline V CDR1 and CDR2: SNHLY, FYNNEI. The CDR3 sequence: CASTYTFYEQYF. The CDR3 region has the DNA TGTGCCAGCACATACACATTCTACGAGCAGTACTTC.

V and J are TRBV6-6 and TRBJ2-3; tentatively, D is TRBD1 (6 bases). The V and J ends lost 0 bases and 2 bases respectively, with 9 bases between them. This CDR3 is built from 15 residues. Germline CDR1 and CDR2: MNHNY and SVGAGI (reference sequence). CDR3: CASSYSGGPTDTQYF. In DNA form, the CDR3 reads TGTGCCAGCAGTTACTCAGGGGGACCCACAGATACGCAGTATTTT.

The CDR3 loop is CASRTGPVNQPQHF. The CDR3 bases are TGTGCCAGTAGAACTGGTCCCGTCAATCAGCCCCAGCATTTT. The genes are TRBV19 and TRBJ1-5; D gene ambiguous. Germline loops: CDR1 LNHDA, CDR2 SQIVND (reference sequence). There are 14 residues in the CDR3. V was trimmed by 6 bases and J by 3 bases, leaving 12 bases between them.

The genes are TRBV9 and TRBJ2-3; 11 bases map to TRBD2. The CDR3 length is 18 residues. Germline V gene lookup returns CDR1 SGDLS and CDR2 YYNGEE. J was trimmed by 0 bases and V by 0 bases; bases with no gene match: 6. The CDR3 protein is CASSVELAGVLSTDTQYF. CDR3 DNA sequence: TGTGCCAGCAGCGTAGAACTAGCGGGAGTCTTGAGCACAGATACGCAGTATTTT. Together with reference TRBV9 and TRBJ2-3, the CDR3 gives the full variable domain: DSGVTQTPKHLITATGQRVTLRCSPRSGDLSVYWYQQSLDQGLQFLIQYYNGEERAKGNILERFSAQQFPDLHSELNLSSLELGDSALYFCASSVELAGVLSTDTQYFGPGTRLTVL.

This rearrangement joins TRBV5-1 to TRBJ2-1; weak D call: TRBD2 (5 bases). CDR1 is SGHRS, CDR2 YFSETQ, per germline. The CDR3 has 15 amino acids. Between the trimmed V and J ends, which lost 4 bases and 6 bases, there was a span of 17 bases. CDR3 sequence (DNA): TGCGCCAGCAGCCCCGGGATCTCTTCCCCCAATGAGCAGTTCTTC. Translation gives CASSPGISSPNEQFF.

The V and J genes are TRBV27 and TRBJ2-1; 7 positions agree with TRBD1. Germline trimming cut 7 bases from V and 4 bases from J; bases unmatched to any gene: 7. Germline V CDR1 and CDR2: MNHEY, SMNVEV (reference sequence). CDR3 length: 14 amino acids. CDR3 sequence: CASINRGPYNEQFF. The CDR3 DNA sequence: TGTGCCAGCATCAACAGGGGTCCGTACAATGAGCAGTTCTTC.

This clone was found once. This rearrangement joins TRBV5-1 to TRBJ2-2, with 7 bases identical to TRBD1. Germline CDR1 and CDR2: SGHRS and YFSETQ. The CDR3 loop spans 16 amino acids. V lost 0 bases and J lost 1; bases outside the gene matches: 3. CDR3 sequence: CASSLEWTGNTGELFF. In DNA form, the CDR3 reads TGCGCCAGCAGCTTGGAGTGGACAGGGAACACCGGGGAGCTGTTTTTT.

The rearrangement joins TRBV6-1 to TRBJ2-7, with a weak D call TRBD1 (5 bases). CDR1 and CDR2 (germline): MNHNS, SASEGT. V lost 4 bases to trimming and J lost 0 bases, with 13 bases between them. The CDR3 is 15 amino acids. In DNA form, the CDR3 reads TGTGCCAGCAGTGCTGGCAGCGACAGCTCCTACGAGCAGTACTTC. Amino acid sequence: CASSAGSDSSYEQYF.

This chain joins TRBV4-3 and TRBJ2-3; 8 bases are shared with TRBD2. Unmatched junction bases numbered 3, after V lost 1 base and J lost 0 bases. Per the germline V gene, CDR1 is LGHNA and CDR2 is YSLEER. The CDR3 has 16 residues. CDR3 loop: CASSQAPSGSTDTQYF. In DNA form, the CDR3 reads TGCGCCAGCAGCCAAGCCCCTAGCGGGAGCACAGATACGCAGTATTTT.

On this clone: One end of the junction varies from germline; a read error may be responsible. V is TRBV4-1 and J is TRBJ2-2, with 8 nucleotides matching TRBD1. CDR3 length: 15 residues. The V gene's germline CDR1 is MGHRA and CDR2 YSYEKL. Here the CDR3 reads CASSQDPGGGGELFF. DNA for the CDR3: TGTGCCAGCAGCCAAGATCCAGGGGGCGGAGGGGAGCTGTTTTTT.

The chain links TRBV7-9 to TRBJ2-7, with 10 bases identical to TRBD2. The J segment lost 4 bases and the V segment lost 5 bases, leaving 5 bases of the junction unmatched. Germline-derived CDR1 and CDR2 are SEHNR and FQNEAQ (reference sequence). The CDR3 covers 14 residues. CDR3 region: CASSASGREYEQYF. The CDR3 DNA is TGTGCCAGCAGCGCTAGCGGGAGAGAATACGAGCAGTACTTC.

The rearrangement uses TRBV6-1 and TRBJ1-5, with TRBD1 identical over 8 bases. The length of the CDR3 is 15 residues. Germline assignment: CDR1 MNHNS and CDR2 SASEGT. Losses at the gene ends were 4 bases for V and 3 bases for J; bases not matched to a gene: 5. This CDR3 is CASSARQGANQPQHF. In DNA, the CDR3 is TGTGCCAGCAGTGCGCGTCAGGGGGCCAATCAGCCCCAGCATTTT.

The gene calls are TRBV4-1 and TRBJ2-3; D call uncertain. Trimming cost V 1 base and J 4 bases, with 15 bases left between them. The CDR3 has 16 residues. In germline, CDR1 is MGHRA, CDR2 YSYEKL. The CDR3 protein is CASSQANTRGADTQYF. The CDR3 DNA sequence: TGCGCCAGCAGCCAAGCGAACACACGAGGCGCAGATACGCAGTATTTT.

The CDR3 loop reads CASSERGATDTQYF. The CDR3 DNA sequence: TGTGCCAGCAGTGAGCGCGGGGCCACAGATACGCAGTATTTT. This chain uses TRBV6-4 with TRBJ2-3; a possible D gene is TRBD2 (6 bases). The ends were cut back, 3 bases at V and 2 bases at J, with 9 bases in the middle. The CDR3 spans 14 residues. Germline assignment: CDR1 MRHNA and CDR2 SNTAGT.

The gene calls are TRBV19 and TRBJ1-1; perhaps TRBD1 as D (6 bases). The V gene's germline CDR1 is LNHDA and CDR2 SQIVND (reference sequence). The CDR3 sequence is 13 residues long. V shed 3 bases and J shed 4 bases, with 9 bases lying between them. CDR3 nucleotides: TGTGCCAGTAGTATTACAGGGATCACTGAAGCTTTCTTT. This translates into CASSITGITEAFF.

The CDR3: CASSFHPVGDYEQYF. CDR3 bases: TGCGCCAGCAGCTTCCACCCAGTAGGAGACTACGAGCAGTACTTC. The genes are TRBV5-1 and TRBJ2-5; D gene ambiguous. The J call is in doubt because the DNA end fits TRBJ2-7 better. Per germline, CDR1 SGHRS and CDR2 YFSETQ. This CDR3 region has 15 residues.

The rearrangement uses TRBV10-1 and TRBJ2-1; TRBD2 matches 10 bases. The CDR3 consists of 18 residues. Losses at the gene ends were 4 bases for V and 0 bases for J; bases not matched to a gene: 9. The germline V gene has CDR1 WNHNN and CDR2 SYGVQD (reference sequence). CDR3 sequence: CASSGFSGGPYSYNEQFF. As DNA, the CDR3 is TGCGCCAGCAGTGGGTTTAGCGGGGGGCCTTACTCCTACAATGAGCAGTTCTTC.

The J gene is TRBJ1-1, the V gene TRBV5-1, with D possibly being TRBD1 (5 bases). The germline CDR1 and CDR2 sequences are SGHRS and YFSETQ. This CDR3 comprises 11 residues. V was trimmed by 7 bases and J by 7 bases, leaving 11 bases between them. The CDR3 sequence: CASHIGGEAFF. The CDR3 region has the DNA TGCGCCAGCCATATCGGGGGTGAAGCTTTCTTT.

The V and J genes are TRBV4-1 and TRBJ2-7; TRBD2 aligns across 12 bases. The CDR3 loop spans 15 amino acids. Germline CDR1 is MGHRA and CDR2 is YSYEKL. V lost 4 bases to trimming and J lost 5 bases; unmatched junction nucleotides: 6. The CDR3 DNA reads TGCGCCAGCAGCCGACTAGCGGGAGTGGGGGACGAGCAGTACTTC. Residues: CASSRLAGVGDEQYF.

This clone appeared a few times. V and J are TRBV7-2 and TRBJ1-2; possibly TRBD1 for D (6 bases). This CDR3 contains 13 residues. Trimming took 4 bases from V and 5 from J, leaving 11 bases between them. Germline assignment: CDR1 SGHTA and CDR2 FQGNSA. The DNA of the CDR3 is TGTGCCAGCAGCTCGGACAGAAAATATGGCTACACCTTC. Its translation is CASSSDRKYGYTF.

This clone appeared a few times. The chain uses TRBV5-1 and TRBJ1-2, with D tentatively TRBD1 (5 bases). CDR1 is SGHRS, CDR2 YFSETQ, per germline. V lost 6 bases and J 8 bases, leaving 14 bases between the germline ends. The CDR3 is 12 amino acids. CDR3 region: CASTRGGEGYTF. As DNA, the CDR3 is TGCGCCAGCACCCGGGGGGGAGAAGGCTACACCTTC.

The CDR3 DNA reads as TGTGCCAGCAGTTTCAACACGGGAAACTATGGCTACACCTTC. Translated: CASSFNTGNYGYTF. The chain combines TRBV28 with TRBJ1-2; D gene ambiguous. This CDR3 comprises 14 residues. Trimming left V 3 bases short and J 2 bases short, with 10 bases between. Per the germline V gene, CDR1 is MDHEN and CDR2 is SYDVKM.

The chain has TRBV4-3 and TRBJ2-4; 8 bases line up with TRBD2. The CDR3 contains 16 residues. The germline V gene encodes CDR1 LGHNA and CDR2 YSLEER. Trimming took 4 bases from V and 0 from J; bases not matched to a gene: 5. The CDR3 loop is CASSPGLEGAKNIQYF. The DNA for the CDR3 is TGCGCCAGCAGCCCGGGACTAGAGGGAGCCAAAAACATTCAGTACTTC.

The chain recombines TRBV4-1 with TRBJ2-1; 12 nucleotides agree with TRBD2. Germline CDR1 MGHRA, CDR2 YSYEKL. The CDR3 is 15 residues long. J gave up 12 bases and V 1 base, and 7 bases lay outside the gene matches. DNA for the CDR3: TGCGCCAGCAGCCAAGCCAGACTAGCGGGAGATGTGCAGTTCTTC. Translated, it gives CASSQARLAGDVQFF.

DNA for the CDR3: TGTGCCAGCAGTGACTCGTCGGACACCGGGGAGCTGTTTTTT. Amino acids: CASSDSSDTGELFF. This chain uses TRBV6-4 with TRBJ2-2; D is undetermined. The CDR3 has 14 residues. Trimming shortened V by 0 bases and J by 3 bases, and 5 bases separated the two germline ends. Per germline, CDR1 MRHNA and CDR2 SNTAGT.

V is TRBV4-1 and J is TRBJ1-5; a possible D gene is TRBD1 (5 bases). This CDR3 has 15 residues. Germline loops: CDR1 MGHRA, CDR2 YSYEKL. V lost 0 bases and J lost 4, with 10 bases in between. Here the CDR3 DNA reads TGCGCCAGCAGCCAAGATATGGGGCAGAATCAGCCCCAGCATTTT. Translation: CASSQDMGQNQPQHF.

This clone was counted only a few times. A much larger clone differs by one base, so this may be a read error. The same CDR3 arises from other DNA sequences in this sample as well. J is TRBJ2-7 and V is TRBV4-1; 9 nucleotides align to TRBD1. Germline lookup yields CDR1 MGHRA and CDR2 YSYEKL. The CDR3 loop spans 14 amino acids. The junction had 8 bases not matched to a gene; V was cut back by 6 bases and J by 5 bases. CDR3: CASSLTGGRDEQYF. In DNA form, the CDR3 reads TGCGCCAGCAGTCTAACAGGGGGCCGGGACGAGCAGTACTTC.